The 15 T cell receptor beta chains in this list originate from one sample, sequenced in a study of blood T cell repertoires in COVID-19. The method was immunoSEQ multiplex PCR; TCRdb's version includes in-frame clones alone and lacks a portion of them. The sample lists approximately 190,000 clones; more than 85% were seen once. Sequencing was performed on peripheral blood. These TCRs come from a man between 65 and 79 years old with active or convalescent COVID-19.

The chain uses TRBV3-1 (or the pseudogene TRBV3-2) and TRBJ1-5; D ambiguous. Per germline, CDR1 LGHDT and CDR2 YNNKEL (reference sequence). The CDR3 has 18 residues. Trimming left V 6 bases short and J 0 bases short, with 21 bases between. The CDR3: CASRRYHARGLSNQPQHF. Here the CDR3 DNA reads TGTGCCAGCAGACGGTACCATGCCCGAGGACTTAGCAATCAGCCCCAGCATTTT.

This clone has only one observation. The V and J genes are TRBV5-1 and TRBJ2-5; 7 nucleotides align to TRBD1. Germline lookup yields CDR1 SGHRS and CDR2 YFSETQ. There are 14 residues in the CDR3. Unmatched junction bases numbered 2, after V lost 1 base and J lost 2 bases. The CDR3 loop reads CASSLTGQQETQYF. The CDR3 DNA is TGCGCCAGCAGCTTGACGGGACAGCAAGAGACCCAGTACTTC.

This chain uses TRBV11-3 with TRBJ2-3; no clear D. Germline CDR1 reads SGHNT; CDR2 reads YENEEA. The CDR3 spans 14 residues. V lost 5 bases to trimming and J lost 0 bases, with 9 bases between them. CDR3 residues: CASSGDLSTDTQYF. The DNA of the CDR3 is TGTGCCAGCAGCGGAGATCTCAGCACAGATACGCAGTATTTT.

The CDR3 reads CASSKQGPGDNEQFF. The CDR3 nucleotides are TGTGCCAGCAGCAAACAGGGCCCCGGCGACAATGAGCAGTTCTTC. The J gene is TRBJ2-1, the V gene TRBV7-8; D is possibly TRBD1 (6 bases). This CDR3 has 15 amino acids. V was clipped by 5 bases and J by 5 bases, with 16 bases between them. Germline values: CDR1 SGHVS, CDR2 FQNEAQ.

The J gene is TRBJ1-5, the V gene TRBV6-5; D unresolved. In germline, CDR1 is MNHEY, CDR2 SVGAGI. The length of the CDR3 is 14 residues. Between the trimmed V and J ends, which lost 6 bases and 9 bases, there was a span of 18 bases. CDR3 sequence: CASSGREFVSPQHF. In DNA form, the CDR3 reads TGTGCCAGCAGCGGACGGGAATTTGTGTCGCCCCAGCATTTT.

The chain employs TRBV7-2 and TRBJ1-3, with D possibly being TRBD1 (5 bases). Germline-derived CDR1 and CDR2 are SGHTA and FQGNSA. Trimming removed 0 bases from V and 0 bases from J, with 9 bases in between. The CDR3 is 16 residues long. CDR3 in amino acids: CASSLAGANSGNTIYF. CDR3 bases: TGTGCCAGCAGCTTAGCTGGGGCCAACTCTGGAAACACCATATATTTT.

The chain recombines TRBV28 with TRBJ1-1, with TRBD1 identical over 10 bases. V lost 10 bases, J lost 1 base, and 6 bases stayed unmatched. The CDR3 spans 14 residues. Germline V gene sequence: CDR1 MDHEN, CDR2 SYDVKM. CDR3 loop: CATWTGGPNTEAFF. The CDR3 nucleotides read TGTGCCACCTGGACAGGGGGACCGAACACTGAAGCTTTCTTT.

J is TRBJ1-4 and V is TRBV28; D ambiguous. The germline gives CDR1 MDHEN, CDR2 SYDVKM. The CDR3 is 14 residues long. The V and J ends lost 1 base and 4 bases respectively, with 7 bases between them. The CDR3 DNA reads TGTGCCAGCAGTTTATCGCCACTTAATGAAAAACTGTTTTTT. Translation: CASSLSPLNEKLFF.

The chain recombines TRBV9 with TRBJ2-1, with TRBD2 matching 7 bases. CDR3 size: 14 residues. CDR1 SGDLS and CDR2 YYNGEE come from the germline V gene. V shed 0 bases, J shed 6 bases, and the junction held 3 bases outside the gene matches. CDR3 amino acids: CASSVASGVNEQFF. CDR3 coding DNA: TGTGCCAGCAGCGTAGCCAGCGGGGTCAATGAGCAGTTCTTC. The complete variable domain, with remaining parts taken from reference TRBV9 and TRBJ2-1, reads DSGVTQTPKHLITATGQRVTLRCSPRSGDLSVYWYQQSLDQGLQFLIQYYNGEERAKGNILERFSAQQFPDLHSELNLSSLELGDSALYFCASSVASGVNEQFFGPGTRLTVL.

The gene calls are TRBV7-8 and TRBJ2-7; possible D gene TRBD1, 5 bases. Germline V gene sequence: CDR1 SGHVS, CDR2 FQNEAQ. The CDR3 covers 16 residues. Deletions cut 0 bases from V and 1 base from J, with 13 bases between. The CDR3 sequence: CASSLAGSRVSYEQYF. In DNA, the CDR3 is TGTGCCAGCAGCTTAGCGGGCAGCAGGGTATCCTACGAGCAGTACTTC.

The chain couples TRBV3-1 (or the pseudogene TRBV3-2) to TRBJ2-7; 7 nucleotides align to TRBD1. The ends lost 5 bases at V and 0 bases at J; junction bases unmatched: 10. The CDR3 has 16 amino acids. Per the germline V gene, CDR1 is LGHDT and CDR2 is YNNKEL (reference sequence). The CDR3 nucleotides are TGTGCCAGCAGCTCTAAATGGACAGGTGTCTCCTACGAGCAGTACTTC. Translated, it gives CASSSKWTGVSYEQYF.

The chain joins TRBV6-6 to TRBJ1-2; D uncertain. The V end lost 5 bases, the J end lost 2 bases, and 12 bases lay between the germline ends. This CDR3 is 14 amino acids long. Germline-derived CDR1 and CDR2 are MNHNY and SVGAGI (reference sequence). The CDR3 region has the DNA TGTGCCAGCAGTGGCCTTTGGGCGAACTATGGCTACACCTTC. Its translation: CASSGLWANYGYTF.

The V and J genes are TRBV4-3 and TRBJ2-6, with 8 nucleotides matching TRBD1. The J segment lost 0 bases and the V segment lost 4 bases, leaving 8 bases of the junction unmatched. The CDR3 has 18 amino acids. In germline, CDR1 is LGHNA, CDR2 YSLEER. The DNA of the CDR3 is TGCGCCAGCAGCCGGCGGACAGGGTTCTCCTCTGGGGCCAACGTCCTGACTTTC. Translating gives CASSRRTGFSSGANVLTF.

This clone appeared a few times. The chain is built from TRBV7-8 and TRBJ2-5; weak D call: TRBD2 (5 bases). This CDR3 contains 16 residues. Trimming pared 5 bases from V and 4 bases from J, leaving 20 bases between. Germline lookup yields CDR1 SGHVS and CDR2 FQNEAQ. The DNA for the CDR3 is TGTGCCAGCAGCGCACCAAGGACTGCCTTGGGAGAGACCCAGTACTTC. It yields the protein CASSAPRTALGETQYF.

The CDR3 region is CASSYRVNTEAFF. The CDR3 region has the DNA TGTGCCAGCAGTTATCGAGTGAACACTGAAGCTTTCTTT. The rearrangement uses TRBV6-2 or TRBV6-3 and TRBJ1-1; D gene uncertain. This CDR3 is built from 13 residues. Germline V gives CDR1 MNHEY, CDR2 SVGEGT. V lost 3 bases and J 0 bases, leaving 5 bases between the germline ends.